These 10 T cell receptor beta chains originate from one sample sequenced in a study of shared clonotypes between healthy human individuals. Produced via immunoSEQ multiplex PCR; TCRdb's table is partial and in-frame only. This sample has about a million clones, with around 74% found just once. Specimen: memory CD4+ T cells sorted from blood. The subset: CD45RA-negative fraction. Every receptor here comes from a young man in good health.

The rearrangement uses TRBV5-1 and TRBJ2-6; no firm D call. Germline V gene data show CDR1 as SGHRS and CDR2 as YFSETQ. Trimming took 4 bases from V and 0 from J, leaving 8 bases between them. The CDR3 contains 15 residues. CDR3 bases: TGCGCCAGCAGCACCGACACCTCTGGGGCCAACGTCCTGACTTTC. As protein: CASSTDTSGANVLTF.

The chain links TRBV7-2 to TRBJ2-7; 7 bases match TRBD2. The CDR3 is 15 amino acids. Trimming cost V 1 base and J 2 bases; bases outside gene matches: 5. Per germline, CDR1 SGHTA and CDR2 FQGNSA. The CDR3 spells CASSLEGRDPYEQYF. For the CDR3, the DNA is TGTGCCAGCAGCTTAGAAGGGAGGGATCCCTACGAGCAGTACTTC.

This sequence joins TRBV6-6 and TRBJ2-5; the D is unclear. The CDR3 totals 11 residues. Germline V gene sequence: CDR1 MNHNY, CDR2 SVGAGI (reference sequence). V lost 5 bases to trimming and J lost 7 bases, with 8 bases between them. The CDR3 DNA follows: TGTGCCAGCAGTCCCGGGTGGACCCAGTACTTC. Encoded protein: CASSPGWTQYF.

The V call is TRBV15, the J call TRBJ1-3, with D tentatively TRBD1 (5 bases). CDR1 and CDR2 from the germline V gene are LNHNV and YYDKDF (reference sequence). V gave up 1 base and J gave up 0 bases, with 13 bases separating them. There are 17 residues in the CDR3. CDR3 sequence (DNA): TGTGCCACCAGCAGAGGGGGGTCCACTAACTCTGGAAACACCATATATTTT. This codes for CATSRGGSTNSGNTIYF.

This clone was picked up a small number of times. This chain links TRBV28 with TRBJ1-2; D perhaps matches TRBD1 (5 bases). Germline assignment: CDR1 MDHEN and CDR2 SYDVKM. The CDR3 totals 14 residues. V lost 2 bases and J 4 bases, leaving 11 bases between the germline ends. The CDR3 coding sequence is TGTGCCAGCAGTTTAGGGGGAGGGACCTATGGCTACACCTTC. This gives the protein CASSLGGGTYGYTF.

The chain carries TRBV10-2 and TRBJ2-1; 10 bases match TRBD1. V lost 7 bases to trimming and J lost 9 bases; unmatched junction nucleotides: 15. Germline CDR1 reads WSHSY; CDR2 reads SAAADI. This CDR3 spans 16 amino acids. The CDR3 DNA sequence: TGCGCCAGCACGCTCGATGGGACAGGGGTTAAAGGTGAGCAGTTCTTC. This translates into CASTLDGTGVKGEQFF.

The chain recombines TRBV7-6 with TRBJ2-2; the match to TRBD1 covers 10 bases. The CDR3 sequence is 15 residues long. V was clipped by 5 bases and J by 5 bases; unmatched bases: 5. Per the germline V gene, CDR1 is SGHVS and CDR2 is FNYEAQ. The DNA for the CDR3 is TGTGCCAGCAGCCAGCGGACAGGGGGGACCGGGGAGCTGTTTTTT. It yields the protein CASSQRTGGTGELFF. Together with reference TRBV7-6 and TRBJ2-2, the CDR3 gives the full variable domain: GAGVSQSPRYKVTKRGQDVALRCDPISGHVSLYWYRQALGQGPEFLTYFNYEAQQDKSGLPNDRFSAERPEGSISTLTIQRTEQRDSAMYRCASSQRTGGTGELFFGEGSRLTVL.

The V call is TRBV13, the J call TRBJ1-6; D not certain. The CDR3 runs to 14 residues. Germline-derived CDR1 and CDR2 are PRHDT and FYEKMQ (reference sequence). Trimming took off 2 bases at V and 5 bases at J, with 7 bases between the two ends. CDR3 residues: CASSLRQNNSPLHF. DNA of the CDR3: TGTGCCAGCAGCTTAAGGCAGAATAATTCACCCCTCCACTTT.

The chain carries TRBV11-2 and TRBJ2-1; 8 positions match TRBD2. The V segment lost 1 base and the J segment 4 bases; nucleotides outside the gene matches: 3. The CDR3 consists of 15 residues. Germline assignment: CDR1 SGHAT and CDR2 FQNNGV. The CDR3 region has the DNA TGTGCCAGCAGCTTAGCAGCGGGGGATTACAATGAGCAGTTCTTC. Translation gives CASSLAAGDYNEQFF. Using reference TRBV11-2 and TRBJ2-1 for the parts outside the CDR3, the full variable domain is EAGVAQSPRYKIIEKRQSVAFWCNPISGHATLYWYQQILGQGPKLLIQFQNNGVVDDSQLPKDRFSAERLKGVDSTLKIQPAKLEDSAVYLCASSLAAGDYNEQFFGPGTRLTVL.

V usage is TRBV6-6 and J usage is TRBJ2-1; the D is unclear. V lost 7 bases to trimming and J lost 7 bases, with 20 bases between them. Per the germline V gene, CDR1 is MNHNY and CDR2 is SVGAGI (reference sequence). The length of the CDR3 is 15 residues. The CDR3 spells CASILGKGRINEQFF. The CDR3 region has the DNA TGTGCCAGCATCCTCGGCAAAGGGCGAATAAATGAGCAGTTCTTC.